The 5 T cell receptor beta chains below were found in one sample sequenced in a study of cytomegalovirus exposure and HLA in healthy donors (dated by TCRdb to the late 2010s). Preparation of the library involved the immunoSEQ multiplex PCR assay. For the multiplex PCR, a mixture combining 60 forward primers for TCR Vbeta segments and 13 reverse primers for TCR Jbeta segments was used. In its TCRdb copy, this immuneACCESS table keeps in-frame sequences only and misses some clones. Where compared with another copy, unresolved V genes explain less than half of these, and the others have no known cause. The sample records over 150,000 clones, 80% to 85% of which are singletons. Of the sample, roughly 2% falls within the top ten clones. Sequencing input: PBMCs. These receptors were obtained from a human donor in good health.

CDR3 DNA: TGCGCCAGCAGCCAAGAGAATAGGGGTGGCTACACCTTC. Residues: CASSQENRGGYTF. The J gene is TRBJ1-2, the V gene TRBV4-3, with TRBD1 as a possible D gene (5 bases). Germline V gene lookup returns CDR1 LGHNA and CDR2 YSLEER. The V gene lost 0 bases and the J gene lost 7 bases, with 9 bases spanning the gap. This CDR3 has 13 residues.

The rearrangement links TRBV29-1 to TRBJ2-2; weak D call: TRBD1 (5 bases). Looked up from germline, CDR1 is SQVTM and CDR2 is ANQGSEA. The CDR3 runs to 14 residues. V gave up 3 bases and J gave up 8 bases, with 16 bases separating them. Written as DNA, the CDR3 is TGCAGCGTTGATATTTCAGGGCAGAGGGGGGAGCTGTTTTTT. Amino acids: CSVDISGQRGELFF.

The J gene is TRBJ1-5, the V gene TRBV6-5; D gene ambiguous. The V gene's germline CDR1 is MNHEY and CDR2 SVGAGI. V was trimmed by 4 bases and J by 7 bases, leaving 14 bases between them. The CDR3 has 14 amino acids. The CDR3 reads CASSWRITEQPQHF. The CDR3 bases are TGTGCCAGCAGTTGGAGAATAACGGAACAGCCCCAGCATTTT.

CDR3 DNA sequence: TGTGCCAGCACCAAAACCAGAGGGATCAACACTGAAGCTTTCTTT. This gives the protein CASTKTRGINTEAFF. The J gene is TRBJ1-1, the V gene TRBV2; D not certain. Per the germline V gene, CDR1 is SNHLY and CDR2 is FYNNEI. V shed 7 bases and J shed 2 bases, with 17 bases lying between them. The CDR3 has 15 amino acids.

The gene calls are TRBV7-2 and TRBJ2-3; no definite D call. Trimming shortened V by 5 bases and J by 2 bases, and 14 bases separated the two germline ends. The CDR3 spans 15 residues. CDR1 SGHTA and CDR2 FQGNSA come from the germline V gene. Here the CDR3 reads CASSLTFLHTDTQYF. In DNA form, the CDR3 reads TGTGCCAGCAGCCTTACATTCCTTCACACAGATACGCAGTATTTT.